The T cell receptor beta chain under discussion was sequenced for a study of response to subunit inactivated influenza vaccine. Using its own MiXCR run on the RT-PCR reads, TCRdb lists one record per CDR3 protein. This sample yields 500,000 to 700,000 distinct CDR3 sequences, of which under 25% are seen a single time; under 3.5% belongs to the top ten. This clonotype appeared once. V dropped 6 bases and J dropped 3; count of bases not matched to a gene: 13. Germline CDR1 is DFQATT and CDR2 is SNEGSKA (reference sequence). This CDR3 comprises 15 residues. The same sample was also used in a study of T cells expressing NK-cell markers. From that second work: Production of TCR beta cDNA relied on 5'RACE template switching with UMIs. Sorted CD3+CD56+NKG2C+, CD3+CD56+NKG2C- and CD3+CD56-NKG2C+ T cells supplied TCR beta repertoires. For several experiments, T cell sorting was restricted to the alpha-beta TCR population by means of an anti-gamma-delta TCR antibody.

V and J are TRBV20-1 and TRBJ2-7, with 8 bases that match TRBD2. The sequence came from a man aged 50 to 59 who received an inactivated influenza vaccine. The sequencing here drew on CD4+ T cells sorted from PBMCs, taken about 13 days after vaccination. The chain's CDR3 is CSANEFLAGFYEQYF. In DNA, the CDR3 is TGCAGTGCCAACGAATTCTTAGCGGGATTCTACGAGCAGTACTTC.